This record looks at one T cell receptor (beta chain) sequence and its context. The antigen is undetermined. The data were taken from a study of T cell responses to AZD1222 COVID-19 vaccine. General study points: Increases in Spike-specific TCR breadth and depth were seen after two AZD1222 doses.

The protocol was immunoSEQ multiplex PCR, while the TCRdb copy is restricted to in-frame clones and leaves out a portion. The table shows about 120,000 clones, with about 90% occurring only once. The V end was cut by 2 bases, the J end by 0 bases, with 7 bases between. Germline values: CDR1 MNHEY, CDR2 SVGEGT. This CDR3 is 15 amino acids long. This clonotype was obtained from an adult in good health. This rearrangement joins TRBV6-2 or TRBV6-3 to TRBJ2-2; D ambiguous. The sequences come from peripheral blood, collected on day 0 of AZD1222 vaccination. This chain's CDR3 is CASSYHSTNTGELFF. DNA for the CDR3: TGTGCCAGCAGTTACCACAGCACGAACACCGGGGAGCTGTTTTTT.